This entry describes one T cell receptor beta chain. Its antigen is unidentified. Within Nashville, Tennessee resided all donors, each a Caucasian adult. Each CD8 memory set brought CD45RO+ cells together with CCR7-negative CD45RA+ TemRA cells. Germline V CDR1 and CDR2: MNHNY, SVGAGI (reference sequence). V was shortened by 2 bases and J by 5 bases, with 9 bases between the two germline ends. The CDR3 has 14 residues. This record belongs to a study of shared clonotypes between healthy human individuals. The protocol was immunoSEQ multiplex PCR, while the TCRdb copy is restricted to in-frame clones and leaves out a portion. The repertoire holds fewer than 350,000 clones, with roughly 84% as singletons. General study findings and limits: Shared clonotypes: about 4.6% naive CD4, about 3.5% naive CD8, about 2.5% memory CD4, approximately 0.41% memory CD8.

The chain couples TRBV6-6 to TRBJ2-2, with no clear D. This sequence originates from a man younger than 35 in good health. The sequencing input was memory CD8+ T cells sorted from blood. Described subset: CD45RO+ cells pooled with CCR7-negative TemRA cells. CDR3 amino acids: CASSYGGETGELFF. In DNA, the CDR3 is TGTGCCAGCAGTTACGGTGGCGAGACCGGGGAGCTGTTTTTT.